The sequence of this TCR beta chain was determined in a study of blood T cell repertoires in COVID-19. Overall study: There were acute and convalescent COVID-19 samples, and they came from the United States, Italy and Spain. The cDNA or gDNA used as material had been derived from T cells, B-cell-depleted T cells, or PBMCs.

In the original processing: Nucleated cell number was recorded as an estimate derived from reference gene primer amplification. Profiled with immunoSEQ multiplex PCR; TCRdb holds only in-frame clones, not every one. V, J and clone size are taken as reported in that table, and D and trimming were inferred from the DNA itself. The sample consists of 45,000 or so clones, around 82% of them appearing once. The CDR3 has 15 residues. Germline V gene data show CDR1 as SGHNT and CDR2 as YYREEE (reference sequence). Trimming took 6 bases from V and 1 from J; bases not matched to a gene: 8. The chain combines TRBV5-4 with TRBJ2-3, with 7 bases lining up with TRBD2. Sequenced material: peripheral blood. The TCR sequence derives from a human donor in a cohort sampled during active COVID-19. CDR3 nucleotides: TGTGCCAGCACCACCCTGGGGGGGGGCACAGATACGCAGTATTTT. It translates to CASTTLGGGTDTQYF.